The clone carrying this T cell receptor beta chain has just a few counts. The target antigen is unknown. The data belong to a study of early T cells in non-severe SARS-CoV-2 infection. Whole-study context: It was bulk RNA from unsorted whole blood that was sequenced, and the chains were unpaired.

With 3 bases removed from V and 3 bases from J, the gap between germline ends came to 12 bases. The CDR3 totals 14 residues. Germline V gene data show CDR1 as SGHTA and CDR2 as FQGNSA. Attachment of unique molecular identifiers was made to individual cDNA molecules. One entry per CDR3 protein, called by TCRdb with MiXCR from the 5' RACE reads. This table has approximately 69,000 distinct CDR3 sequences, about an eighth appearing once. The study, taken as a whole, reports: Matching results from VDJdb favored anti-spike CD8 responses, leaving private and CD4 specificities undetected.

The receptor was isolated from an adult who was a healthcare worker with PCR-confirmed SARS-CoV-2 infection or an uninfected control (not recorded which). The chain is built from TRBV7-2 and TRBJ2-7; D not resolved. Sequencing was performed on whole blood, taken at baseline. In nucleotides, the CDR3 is TGTGCCAGCAGCTTGGTAACTTGGGGCTACGAGCAGTACTTC. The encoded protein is CASSLVTWGYEQYF.